A single sample gave rise to the 21 T cell receptor beta chains below, sequenced in a study of blood T cell repertoires in COVID-19 (TCRdb year 2020). The method was the immunoSEQ multiplex PCR assay. Entries here come from immuneACCESS through TCRdb and include only in-frame sequences with V and J called. Some clones fail to appear in such tables; in the studies checked, an unresolved V gene covers under half of the shortfall, and the cause of the remainder is unknown. The sample includes approximately 160,000 clones, with approximately 85% observed a single time. The leading ten clones occupy about 8% of the sample. The specimen sequenced was peripheral blood. These receptors came from a man aged 35-49 years who had recovered from COVID-19.

This sequence joins TRBV18 and TRBJ2-7, with D possibly being TRBD2 (7 bases). The CDR3 length is 13 residues. V was shortened by 6 bases and J by 6 bases, with 15 bases between the two germline ends. CDR1 KGHSH and CDR2 LQKENI come from the germline V gene. CDR3 in amino acids: CASSKGGGGEQYF. CDR3 in DNA: TGTGCCAGCTCCAAAGGGGGGGGCGGCGAGCAGTACTTC.

This clone was counted ten times or more. The CDR3 nucleotides read TGTGCCAGCAGCTCAGGGATCGGGCGAGGCTACACCTTC. It yields the protein CASSSGIGRGYTF. V usage is TRBV11-3 and J usage is TRBJ1-2; possible D gene TRBD1, 5 bases. V was trimmed by 4 bases and J by 8 bases, leaving 14 bases between them. Germline V gives CDR1 SGHNT, CDR2 YENEEA. The CDR3 runs 13 residues.

The DNA for the CDR3 is TGTGCCACGACTGCGAACACTGAAGCTTTCTTT. This codes for CATTANTEAFF. The J gene is TRBJ1-1, the V gene TRBV2, with D unresolved. CDR3 size: 11 residues. Trimming removed 10 bases at V and 1 base at J, with 7 bases between. Germline values: CDR1 SNHLY, CDR2 FYNNEI. The full variable domain, rest sourced from reference TRBV2 and TRBJ1-1, is EPEVTQTPSHQVTQMGQEVILRCVPISNHLYFYWYRQILGQKVEFLVSFYNNEISEKSEIFDDQFSVERPDGSNFTLKIRSTKLEDSAMYFCATTANTEAFFGQGTRLTVV.

This clone was recorded once. The chain combines TRBV4-3 with TRBJ2-7; TRBD1 matches at 10 bases. Germline V CDR1 and CDR2: LGHNA, YSLEER. The V segment lost 3 bases and the J segment 2 bases; nucleotides outside the gene matches: 4. CDR3 size: 15 residues. As DNA, the CDR3 is TGCGCCAGCAGCCAGGGACAGGGGTCAGCCTACGAGCAGTACTTC. Its translation is CASSQGQGSAYEQYF.

This clone was detected once. The genes are TRBV6-2 or TRBV6-3 and TRBJ2-7, with TRBD2 as a possible D gene (6 bases). This CDR3 has 15 residues. Germline CDR1 and CDR2: MNHEY and SVGEGT. V lost 4 bases and J lost 4, with 17 bases in between. The CDR3 sequence is CASSFGTFKSYEQYF. The DNA for the CDR3 is TGTGCCAGCAGTTTCGGGACTTTCAAAAGTTACGAGCAGTACTTC.

The V and J genes are TRBV27 and TRBJ2-1; D ambiguous. The CDR3 consists of 16 residues. The V gene lost 3 bases and the J gene lost 4 bases, with 16 bases spanning the gap. Germline V lookup: CDR1 MNHEY, CDR2 SMNVEV (reference sequence). The chain's CDR3 is CASSFDPHDTYNEQFF. CDR3 bases: TGTGCCAGCAGTTTTGACCCACATGACACATACAATGAGCAGTTCTTC.

The chain uses TRBV6-2 or TRBV6-3 and TRBJ2-2, with unresolved D. V lost 0 bases and J lost 2, with 7 bases in between. Germline loops: CDR1 MNHEY, CDR2 SVGEGT. The CDR3 runs 15 residues. The CDR3 coding sequence is TGTGCCAGCAGTTACTCGCGCCTAAACACCGGGGAGCTGTTTTTT. This encodes CASSYSRLNTGELFF.

The table lists this clone with a count of one. The rearrangement joins TRBV18 to TRBJ2-7; 8 nucleotides line up with TRBD1. The CDR3 totals 16 residues. Losses at the gene ends were 3 bases for V and 2 bases for J; bases not matched to a gene: 9. Germline V gene data show CDR1 as KGHSH and CDR2 as LQKENI. The CDR3 DNA follows: TGTGCCAGCTCACCTTGGACAGGGACCACCACCTACGAGCAGTACTTC. Encoded protein: CASSPWTGTTTYEQYF.

The chain couples TRBV19 to TRBJ2-2; 7 nucleotides line up with TRBD1. The germline gives CDR1 LNHDA, CDR2 SQIVND (reference sequence). The CDR3 runs 18 residues. J was trimmed by 2 bases and V by 5 bases; bases with no gene match: 14. The CDR3 sequence: CASSPQSVGTANTGELFF. For the CDR3, the DNA is TGTGCCAGTAGTCCCCAATCGGTCGGGACAGCCAACACCGGGGAGCTGTTTTTT.

This clone was detected only a few times. The rearrangement joins TRBV6-4 to TRBJ2-2; D is unclear. Germline V gene data show CDR1 as MRHNA and CDR2 as SNTAGT. Trimming took 0 bases from V and 7 from J, leaving 6 bases between them. The CDR3 consists of 13 residues. The chain's CDR3 is CASSDSGNGELFF. The CDR3 DNA reads as TGTGCCAGCAGTGACTCGGGCAACGGGGAGCTGTTTTTT.

The chain employs TRBV7-8 and TRBJ1-4; 9 nucleotides align to TRBD1. The CDR3 has 14 residues. V trimming: 5 bases; J trimming: 10 bases; junction bases outside the gene matches: 8. The germline V gene has CDR1 SGHVS and CDR2 FQNEAQ. The CDR3 nucleotides are TGTGCCAGCAGCCAGACAGGGGGATTTGGAAAACTGTTTTTT. Its protein is CASSQTGGFGKLFF.

The J gene is TRBJ1-1, the V gene TRBV3-1 (or the pseudogene TRBV3-2); D possibly corresponds to TRBD1 (5 bases). Trimming stripped 5 bases from V and 1 base from J, with 11 bases between. CDR1 LGHDT and CDR2 YNNKEL come from the germline V gene (reference sequence). The CDR3 is made up of 14 amino acids. The CDR3 sequence: CASSYKDRNTEAFF. The CDR3 DNA reads TGTGCCAGCAGCTACAAAGACAGGAACACTGAAGCTTTCTTT.

CDR3 nucleotide sequence: TGCGCCAGCAGCCAGGCAACCGTGGAGCCCCAGCATTTT. The encoded protein is CASSQATVEPQHF. This rearrangement joins TRBV4-1 to TRBJ1-5; D is unresolved. V lost 3 bases to trimming and J lost 8 bases, with 11 bases between them. The CDR3 length is 13 residues. The germline gives CDR1 MGHRA, CDR2 YSYEKL.

A remark on this clone: The sample contains more than one DNA sequence encoding this CDR3. The chain uses TRBV4-3 and TRBJ2-2, with no clear D. V lost 0 bases and J 7 bases, leaving 9 bases between the germline ends. In germline, CDR1 is LGHNA, CDR2 YSLEER. This CDR3 is 14 amino acids long. As DNA, the CDR3 is TGCGCCAGCAGCCAAGATCGCGGAATCGGGGAGCTGTTTTTT. Encoded protein: CASSQDRGIGELFF.

J is TRBJ2-2 and V is TRBV29-1, with TRBD2 matching 14 bases. V lost 7 bases, J lost 1 base, and 11 bases stayed unmatched. The CDR3 has 18 residues. Germline V gene sequence: CDR1 SQVTM, CDR2 ANQGSEA. The CDR3 protein is CSAGRGTSGGRNTGELFF. The CDR3, as DNA: TGCAGCGCTGGACGAGGGACTAGCGGGGGTAGGAACACCGGGGAGCTGTTTTTT.

J is TRBJ2-5 and V is TRBV19; the match to TRBD2 covers 10 bases. Germline V gives CDR1 LNHDA, CDR2 SQIVND (reference sequence). The CDR3 sequence is 16 residues long. V dropped 6 bases and J dropped 2; count of bases not matched to a gene: 9. The CDR3 loop reads CASSLDGTSAQETQYF. The CDR3 DNA is TGTGCCAGTAGCCTGGACGGGACTAGCGCTCAAGAGACCCAGTACTTC. The whole variable domain, remainder taken from reference TRBV19 and TRBJ2-5, is DGGITQSPKYLFRKEGQNVTLSCEQNLNHDAMYWYRQDPGQGLRLIYYSQIVNDFQKGDIAEGYSVSREKKESFPLTVTSAQKNPTAFYLCASSLDGTSAQETQYFGPGTRLLVL.

The genes are TRBV5-4 and TRBJ2-7; 7 bases are shared with TRBD1. Germline values: CDR1 SGHNT, CDR2 YYREEE (reference sequence). The CDR3 contains 15 residues. With 3 bases clipped from V and 5 bases from J, the junction kept 11 bases outside the gene matches. The CDR3 spells CASSSPGQLSDEQYF. For the CDR3, the DNA is TGTGCCAGCAGCTCTCCGGGACAGCTATCCGACGAGCAGTACTTC.

This sequence joins TRBV5-1 and TRBJ1-2, with 7 bases lining up with TRBD1. CDR1 is SGHRS, CDR2 YFSETQ, per germline. This CDR3 contains 14 residues. The V gene end was trimmed by 7 bases and the J gene end by 2 bases; junction bases not matched to a gene: 8. CDR3 sequence (DNA): TGCGCCAGCGCTTGGGGACAGCCAAACTATGGCTACACCTTC. Translated, it gives CASAWGQPNYGYTF.

V usage is TRBV19 and J usage is TRBJ2-2; 7 bases align to TRBD2. Trimming cost V 7 bases and J 2 bases; bases outside gene matches: 13. Germline values: CDR1 LNHDA, CDR2 SQIVND (reference sequence). The CDR3 is 17 amino acids. The CDR3 DNA is TGTGCCAGTACAATCCAGTGGCGGGAGAAAAACACCGGGGAGCTGTTTTTT. This translates into CASTIQWREKNTGELFF.

The V and J genes are TRBV5-4 and TRBJ2-1, with TRBD2 as a possible D gene (6 bases). V gave up 3 bases and J gave up 5 bases, with 9 bases separating them. The CDR3 covers 13 residues. From germline, CDR1 is SGHNT and CDR2 YYREEE (reference sequence). The CDR3 DNA reads as TGTGCCAGCAGCTCGGCGGGAAACAATGAGCAGTTCTTC. It is translated as CASSSAGNNEQFF.

CDR3 amino acids: CASSIMVDGNTIYF. DNA of the CDR3: TGTGCCAGTAGTATAATGGTAGATGGAAACACCATATATTTT. The chain employs TRBV19 and TRBJ1-3; no clear D. The CDR3 has 14 residues. Germline CDR1 and CDR2: LNHDA and SQIVND (reference sequence). V gave up 2 bases and J gave up 3 bases, with 8 bases separating them.